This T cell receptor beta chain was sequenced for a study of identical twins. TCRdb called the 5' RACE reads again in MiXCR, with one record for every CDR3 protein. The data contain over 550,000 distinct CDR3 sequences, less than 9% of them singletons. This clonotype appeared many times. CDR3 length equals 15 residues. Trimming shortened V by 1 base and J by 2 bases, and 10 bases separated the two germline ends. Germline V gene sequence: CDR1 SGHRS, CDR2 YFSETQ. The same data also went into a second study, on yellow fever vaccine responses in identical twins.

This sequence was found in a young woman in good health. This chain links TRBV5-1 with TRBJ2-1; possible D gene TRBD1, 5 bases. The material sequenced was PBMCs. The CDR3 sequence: CASSLQGTAYNEQFF. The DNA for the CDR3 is TGCGCCAGCAGCTTGCAGGGAACAGCCTACAATGAGCAGTTCTTC. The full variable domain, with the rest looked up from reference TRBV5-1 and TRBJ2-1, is KAGVTQTPRYLIKTRGQQVTLSCSPISGHRSVSWYQQTPGQGLQFLFEYFSETQRNKGNFPGRFSGRQFSNSRSEMNVSTLELGDSALYLCASSLQGTAYNEQFFGPGTRLTVL.